A single sample gave rise to the 5 T cell receptor beta chains below, sequenced in a study of tumor-infiltrating lymphocytes in localized non-small cell lung cancer. Sequenced by immunoSEQ multiplex PCR; TCRdb stores in-frame clones only, minus some. The sample contains about 12,000 clones, approximately 84% of which appear only once. The sequenced sample was lung tumor tissue. These TCRs come from a human donor with non-small cell lung cancer.

The rearrangement uses TRBV2 and TRBJ1-2, with D maybe TRBD1 (5 bases). Per the germline V gene, CDR1 is SNHLY and CDR2 is FYNNEI. Trimming took 0 bases from V and 4 from J, leaving 21 bases between them. The CDR3 totals 18 residues. CDR3 sequence: CASSEAWALGTAAYGYTF. CDR3 sequence (DNA): TGTGCCAGCAGTGAAGCGTGGGCCCTCGGGACGGCGGCCTATGGCTACACCTTC.

This chain links TRBV27 with TRBJ1-5; a possible D gene is TRBD1 (6 bases). Germline CDR1 reads MNHEY; CDR2 reads SMNVEV (reference sequence). Trimming stripped 6 bases from V and 5 bases from J, with 8 bases between. The CDR3 contains 12 residues. CDR3 sequence (DNA): TGTGCCAGCAGGACAGGTTATCAGCCCCAGCATTTT. Its protein is CASRTGYQPQHF.

The J gene is TRBJ1-5, the V gene TRBV18; D possibly corresponds to TRBD1 (6 bases). Per germline, CDR1 KGHSH and CDR2 LQKENI. Between the trimmed V and J ends, which lost 3 bases and 8 bases, there was a span of 17 bases. This CDR3 comprises 15 residues. In DNA, the CDR3 is TGTGCCAGCTCACCTGGACAGTACTCCACGAAGCCCCAGCATTTT. Protein product: CASSPGQYSTKPQHF.

The genes are TRBV10-3 and TRBJ1-2; D is undetermined. Deletions cut 8 bases from V and 3 bases from J, with 13 bases between. The CDR3 consists of 13 residues. The V gene's germline CDR1 is ENHRY and CDR2 SYGVKD. In nucleotides, the CDR3 is TGTGCCATCCCTACTGACAAGGACTATGGCTACACCTTC. Residues: CAIPTDKDYGYTF.

This clone showed up just once. This chain links TRBV18 with TRBJ1-2, with unresolved D. The germline gives CDR1 KGHSH, CDR2 LQKENI. V was cut by 3 bases and J by 2 bases, with 10 bases left in between. The CDR3 sequence is 14 residues long. DNA of the CDR3: TGTGCCAGCTCACCGGGTAAACAGAACTATGGCTACACCTTC. Residues: CASSPGKQNYGYTF.